The 10 T cell receptor beta chains below were found in one sample sequenced in a study of glioma-infiltrating T cells after dendritic cell vaccination listed by TCRdb under 2016. Libraries came from the immunoSEQ multiplex PCR assay. The table comes from immuneACCESS by way of TCRdb, which keeps in-frame sequences with V and J called. Part of the clones is missing from these tables; in studies checked, under half for an unresolved V gene and the rest for unknown reasons. A total of 80,000 to 95,000 clones appear in this sample, 85% of them only once. 8.5% of the sample comes from the top ten. The sample's time point label, decoded: after dendritic cell vaccination, including at tumor progression/relapse. This material consisted of blood, taken after dendritic cell vaccination. The receptors here all came from a human donor with glioblastoma.

This clone has a single count. In nucleotides, the CDR3 is TGTGCCAGTGCCGAGGCGGATAATTCACCCCTCCACTTT. Protein: CASAEADNSPLHF. The rearrangement links TRBV6-4 to TRBJ1-6; D is unresolved. V was trimmed by 9 bases and J by 5 bases, leaving 11 bases between them. Germline assignment: CDR1 MRHNA and CDR2 SNTAGT. This CDR3 comprises 13 residues.

The chain combines TRBV6-5 with TRBJ2-7; 8 bases are a match to TRBD1. The germline gives CDR1 MNHEY, CDR2 SVGAGI. After removal of 2 bases from V and 4 bases from J, the junction contained 7 bases not matched to a gene. The CDR3 contains 15 residues. CDR3 sequence reads: CASSYLDRDFYEQYF. DNA for the CDR3: TGTGCCAGCAGTTACCTGGACAGGGATTTTTACGAGCAGTACTTC.

The V call is TRBV4-3, the J call TRBJ2-2, with 9 bases fitting TRBD2. V lost 3 bases, J lost 0 bases, and 5 bases stayed unmatched. The CDR3 loop spans 17 amino acids. The germline V gene has CDR1 LGHNA and CDR2 YSLEER. CDR3 loop: CASSHDIAGANTGELFF. The CDR3 region has the DNA TGCGCCAGCAGCCACGATATAGCGGGGGCGAACACCGGGGAGCTGTTTTTT.

V usage is TRBV28 and J usage is TRBJ2-7; 9 nucleotides match TRBD2. The germline CDR1 and CDR2 sequences are MDHEN and SYDVKM. Trimming removed 6 bases from V and 1 base from J; junction bases left unmatched: 4. The CDR3 runs to 14 residues. The CDR3 DNA reads as TGTGCCAGCAGCATAGCGGGAGTTTCCTACGAGCAGTACTTC. Its translation is CASSIAGVSYEQYF.

A single count supports this clone. The DNA of the CDR3 is TGTGCCAGCAGTTCTACAGGGGGCTTAGAGACCCAGTACTTC. This codes for CASSSTGGLETQYF. The V gene is TRBV2, the J gene TRBJ2-5; TRBD1 matches 9 bases. The V gene's germline CDR1 is SNHLY and CDR2 FYNNEI. This CDR3 is built from 14 residues. Trimming cost V 5 bases and J 4 bases; bases outside gene matches: 5.

V and J are TRBV23-1 and TRBJ2-7, with TRBD2 as a possible D gene (5 bases). TRBV23-1 is an ORF; its function is uncertain. This CDR3 is built from 18 residues. V lost 4 bases and J 1 base, leaving 23 bases between the germline ends. In DNA, the CDR3 is TGCGCCAGCAGTCCACAACGTACTGAGGGATATTCGTCCTACGAGCAGTACTTC. Its translation: CASSPQRTEGYSSYEQYF.

The chain joins TRBV25-1 to TRBJ2-7; D is ambiguous. V lost 10 bases and J lost 2, with 6 bases in between. The CDR3 has 10 amino acids. Germline loops: CDR1 MGHDK, CDR2 SYGVNS. In DNA form, the CDR3 reads TGTGCCATCTGGCCCTACGAGCAGTACTTC. Translating it yields CAIWPYEQYF.

The V call is TRBV13, the J call TRBJ1-5; D is perhaps TRBD1 (5 bases). The CDR3 covers 14 residues. The germline V gene has CDR1 PRHDT and CDR2 FYEKMQ (reference sequence). The germline V and J ends were trimmed by 4 bases and 3 bases, with 10 bases remaining between them. This chain's CDR3 is CASSSGGTNQPQHF. CDR3 DNA: TGTGCCAGCAGCTCCGGGGGTACCAATCAGCCCCAGCATTTT.

This rearrangement joins TRBV6-6 to TRBJ2-5; weak D call: TRBD2 (5 bases). The DNA end is more similar to TRBJ2-7, so the J call may be wrong. CDR1 and CDR2 from the germline V gene are MNHNY and SVGAGI (reference sequence). The CDR3 extends over 14 amino acids. The CDR3 here is CASSSPGEIYEQYF. The CDR3 DNA sequence: TGTGCCAGCAGTTCACCCGGGGAAATCTACGAGCAGTACTTC.

V gene TRBV29-1 combines with J gene TRBJ1-4; D perhaps matches TRBD1 (5 bases). The CDR3 has 14 amino acids. Germline-derived CDR1 and CDR2 are SQVTM and ANQGSEA. The V end was cut by 5 bases, the J end by 0 bases, with 10 bases between. This CDR3 is CSVRGGTTNEKLFF. The CDR3 DNA reads TGCAGCGTTCGCGGGGGGACAACTAATGAAAAACTGTTTTTT.